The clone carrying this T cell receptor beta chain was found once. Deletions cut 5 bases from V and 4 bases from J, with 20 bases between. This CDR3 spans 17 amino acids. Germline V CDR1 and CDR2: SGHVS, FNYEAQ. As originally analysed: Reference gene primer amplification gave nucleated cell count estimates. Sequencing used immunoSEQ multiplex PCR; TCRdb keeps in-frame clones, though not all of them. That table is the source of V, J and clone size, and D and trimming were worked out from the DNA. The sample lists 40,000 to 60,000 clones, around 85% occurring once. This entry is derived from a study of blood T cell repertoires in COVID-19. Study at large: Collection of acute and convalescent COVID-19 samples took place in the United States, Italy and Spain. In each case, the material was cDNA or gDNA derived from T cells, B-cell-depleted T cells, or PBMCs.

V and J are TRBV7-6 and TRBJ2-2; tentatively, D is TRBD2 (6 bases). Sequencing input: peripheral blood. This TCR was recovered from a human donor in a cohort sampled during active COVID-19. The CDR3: CASSLSREKGITGELFF. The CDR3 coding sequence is TGTGCCAGCAGCCTTTCTCGGGAGAAGGGGATCACCGGGGAGCTGTTTTTT.